The 20 T cell receptor beta chains reported below all come from one sample, sequenced in a study of persistence of HIV-infected CD4 T cells. This nonspecific control used anti-CD3/anti-CD28 bead stimulation of CD4+ T cells. Responding CD4+ T cells were sorted by upregulation of both CD40 ligand and CD69. No antigen has been assigned to these receptors. This was the immunoSEQ version 4 assay in survey mode. Clones were sequenced by immunoSEQ multiplex PCR, and TCRdb holds only the in-frame ones, with some missing. Found here are some 50,000 clones, 80% to 90% of them singletons; the top ten hold 3.3%. The sequencing used CD4+ T cells sorted from PBMCs after 18-hour stimulation, collected from a patient who received antiretroviral therapy. The receptors here all came from an adult woman with HIV who was CMV-seropositive.

This clone occurred once. The chain couples TRBV7-6 to TRBJ2-3; 13 bases agree with TRBD2. The germline V gene encodes CDR1 SGHVS and CDR2 FNYEAQ. Unmatched junction bases numbered 8, after V lost 5 bases and J lost 9 bases. The CDR3 extends over 15 amino acids. As DNA, the CDR3 is TGTGCCAGCAGCCCCCGGACTAGCGGGAGACAAACGCAGTATTTT. Amino acids: CASSPRTSGRQTQYF. The full variable domain, in which reference TRBV7-6 and TRBJ2-3 provide the parts outside the CDR3, is GAGVSQSPRYKVTKRGQDVALRCDPISGHVSLYWYRQALGQGPEFLTYFNYEAQQDKSGLPNDRFSAERPEGSISTLTIQRTEQRDSAMYRCASSPRTSGRQTQYFGPGTRLTVL.

The genes are TRBV2 and TRBJ2-1; D perhaps matches TRBD1 (6 bases). CDR1 is SNHLY and CDR2 is FYNNEI in the germline V gene. The CDR3 has 14 residues. With 8 bases removed from V and 5 bases from J, the gap between germline ends came to 16 bases. The CDR3 loop reads CASLRTAGHNEQFF. In DNA form, the CDR3 reads TGTGCCAGCCTTCGGACAGCCGGACACAATGAGCAGTTCTTC.

The rearrangement uses TRBV6-6 and TRBJ1-4; no definite D call. This CDR3 contains 14 residues. The V end was cut by 2 bases, the J end by 9 bases, with 13 bases between. Germline loops: CDR1 MNHNY, CDR2 SVGAGI (reference sequence). CDR3 sequence reads: CASSYEQMSKKLFF. The CDR3 nucleotides are TGTGCCAGCAGTTACGAACAGATGTCGAAAAAACTGTTTTTT.

By share, this clone counts as medium-sized (0.01 to 0.1%). The chain carries TRBV3-1 (or the pseudogene TRBV3-2) and TRBJ2-1; D is unresolved. Germline values: CDR1 LGHDT, CDR2 YNNKEL (reference sequence). Trimming removed 6 bases from V and 7 bases from J, with 13 bases in between. The CDR3 is 13 amino acids. Written as DNA, the CDR3 is TGTGCCAGCAGTCCGATGGAAGGTAATGAGCAGTTCTTC. As protein: CASSPMEGNEQFF.

The chain carries TRBV18 and TRBJ1-5; TRBD1 might be the D (5 bases). Per germline, CDR1 KGHSH and CDR2 LQKENI. The CDR3 contains 15 residues. V dropped 1 base and J dropped 4 bases, with 11 bases sitting between them. The CDR3 sequence: CASSPRGDGNQPQHF. The CDR3 coding sequence is TGTGCCAGCTCACCACGGGGGGATGGGAATCAGCCCCAGCATTTT.

The genes are TRBV28 and TRBJ1-2; D remains ambiguous. CDR1 and CDR2 (germline): MDHEN, SYDVKM. Deletions cut 5 bases from V and 1 base from J, with 5 bases between. This CDR3 spans 12 amino acids. As DNA, the CDR3 is TGTGCCAGCAGTCCAATTAACTATGGCTACACCTTC. Its protein is CASSPINYGYTF.

V usage is TRBV30 and J usage is TRBJ1-5; 9 bases fit TRBD1. CDR3 length: 12 amino acids. CDR1 is GTSNPN and CDR2 is SVGIG in the germline V gene (reference sequence). Trimming removed 8 bases from V and 5 bases from J; junction bases left unmatched: 4. The CDR3 loop is CAGGQGDQPQHF. In nucleotides, the CDR3 is TGTGCCGGGGGACAGGGAGATCAGCCCCAGCATTTT.

This clone has just one count. The chain employs TRBV7-8 and TRBJ1-1, with no clear D. Germline lookup yields CDR1 SGHVS and CDR2 FQNEAQ. V lost 5 bases, J lost 0 bases, and 16 bases lay in between. This CDR3 is built from 16 residues. CDR3 DNA sequence: TGTGCCAGCAGCGCAACCCCCAGGACCATGAACACTGAAGCTTTCTTT. Residues: CASSATPRTMNTEAFF.

The V call is TRBV6-1, the J call TRBJ2-7; D remains unclear. This CDR3 has 12 residues. The V end was cut by 2 bases, the J end by 6 bases, with 8 bases between. Germline V gene lookup returns CDR1 MNHNS and CDR2 SASEGT. CDR3 region: CASSERWGEQYF. The DNA of the CDR3 is TGTGCCAGCAGTGAACGATGGGGCGAGCAGTACTTC.

The genes are TRBV9 and TRBJ1-2; D uncertain. CDR1 and CDR2 (germline): SGDLS, YYNGEE. The CDR3 consists of 13 residues. V was trimmed by 5 bases and J by 8 bases, leaving 16 bases between them. The CDR3 protein is CASSLEIAQGYTF. The CDR3 DNA reads TGTGCCAGCAGTCTGGAGATAGCACAAGGCTACACCTTC.

The chain couples TRBV5-4 to TRBJ2-5; 8 bases line up with TRBD2. CDR1 is SGHNT and CDR2 is YYREEE in the germline V gene (reference sequence). This CDR3 is 17 amino acids long. V gave up 2 bases and J gave up 3 bases; unmatched junction bases: 12. CDR3 loop: CASSLGGAGVFKETQYF. The CDR3 region has the DNA TGTGCCAGCAGCTTAGGGGGAGCGGGGGTCTTCAAAGAGACCCAGTACTTC.

The chain joins TRBV28 to TRBJ2-3; TRBD1 aligns across 7 bases. The CDR3 loop spans 15 amino acids. J was trimmed by 1 base and V by 6 bases; bases with no gene match: 7. In germline, CDR1 is MDHEN, CDR2 SYDVKM. CDR3 residues: CASSRLQGGTDTQYF. The CDR3 region has the DNA TGTGCCAGCAGCCGTCTCCAGGGGGGCACAGATACGCAGTATTTT.

This chain connects TRBV11-2 to TRBJ1-2; D is unclear. The CDR3 is 15 residues long. Trimming shortened V by 5 bases and J by 5 bases, and 18 bases separated the two germline ends. In germline, CDR1 is SGHAT, CDR2 FQNNGV. CDR3 in amino acids: CASSLRGRMEYGYTF. Here the CDR3 DNA reads TGTGCCAGCAGCCTTCGTGGACGGATGGAATATGGCTACACCTTC.

The V and J genes are TRBV25-1 and TRBJ2-5; D gene uncertain. Germline V CDR1 and CDR2: MGHDK, SYGVNS. This CDR3 is 14 amino acids long. Trimming pared 3 bases from V and 4 bases from J, leaving 12 bases between. CDR3 sequence reads: CASSEHHQAETQYF. CDR3 DNA sequence: TGTGCCAGCAGTGAGCATCACCAAGCAGAGACCCAGTACTTC.

The chain is built from TRBV6-2 or TRBV6-3 and TRBJ1-5; D is ambiguous. The CDR3 sequence is 12 residues long. Germline V gene lookup returns CDR1 MNHEY and CDR2 SVGEGT. The germline V and J ends were trimmed by 0 bases and 7 bases, with 4 bases remaining between them. CDR3 loop: CASSYSAQPQHF. CDR3 bases: TGTGCCAGCAGTTACTCGGCCCAGCCCCAGCATTTT.

V is TRBV5-1 and J is TRBJ2-5; 7 bases are a match to TRBD1. The CDR3 has 16 amino acids. The germline V gene has CDR1 SGHRS and CDR2 YFSETQ. V lost 0 bases, J lost 4 bases, and 9 bases stayed unmatched. The CDR3 region has the DNA TGCGCCAGCAGCTTGGGGCAGGGGGTATACCCAGAGACCCAGTACTTC. The encoded protein is CASSLGQGVYPETQYF.

The CDR3: CSVLKGIVTEAFF. For the CDR3, the DNA is TGCAGCGTCTTGAAAGGAATTGTCACTGAAGCTTTCTTT. The chain employs TRBV29-1 and TRBJ1-1; D is unclear. V was clipped by 6 bases and J by 4 bases, with 15 bases between them. Germline lookup yields CDR1 SQVTM and CDR2 ANQGSEA. The CDR3 covers 13 residues.

Only one count was recorded for this clone. The genes are TRBV15 and TRBJ1-2; 8 bases are shared with TRBD1. The J segment lost 4 bases and the V segment lost 4 bases, leaving 5 bases of the junction unmatched. Germline V gives CDR1 LNHNV, CDR2 YYDKDF (reference sequence). The CDR3 is 14 amino acids. DNA for the CDR3: TGTGCCACCAGCACAGGGGGCGCAGGCTATGGCTACACCTTC. It specifies CATSTGGAGYGYTF.

V usage is TRBV25-1 and J usage is TRBJ1-1; the D gene is possibly TRBD1 (5 bases). The V gene's germline CDR1 is MGHDK and CDR2 SYGVNS. This CDR3 is 14 amino acids long. V was clipped by 5 bases and J by 1 base, with 11 bases between them. In DNA form, the CDR3 reads TGTGCCAGCAGTCGACGGGGCCCGAACACTGAAGCTTTCTTT. Translation gives CASSRRGPNTEAFF.

This clone was counted once. The chain uses TRBV27 and TRBJ2-2; maybe TRBD2 (6 bases). Per germline, CDR1 MNHEY and CDR2 SMNVEV (reference sequence). The V end lost 0 bases, the J end lost 8 bases, and 10 bases lay between the germline ends. The length of the CDR3 is 14 residues. In DNA form, the CDR3 reads TGTGCCAGCAGTTTATCCCTGGGGAGGGGGGAGCTGTTTTTT. Protein product: CASSLSLGRGELFF.